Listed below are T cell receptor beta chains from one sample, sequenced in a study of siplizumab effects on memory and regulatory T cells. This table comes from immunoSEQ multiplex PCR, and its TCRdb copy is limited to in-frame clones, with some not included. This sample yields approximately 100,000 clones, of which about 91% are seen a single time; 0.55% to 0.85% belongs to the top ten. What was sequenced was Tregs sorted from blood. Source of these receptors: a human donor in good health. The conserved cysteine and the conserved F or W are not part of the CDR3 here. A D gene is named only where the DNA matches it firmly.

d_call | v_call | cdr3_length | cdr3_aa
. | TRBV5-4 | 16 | ASSSYRGLAGERETQY
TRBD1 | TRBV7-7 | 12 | ASSRDRSTDTQY
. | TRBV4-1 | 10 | ASSLDTGGYT
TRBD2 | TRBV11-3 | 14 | ASSPGTSGPTDTQY
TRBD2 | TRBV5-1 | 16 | ASSSGLAGLSGANVLT
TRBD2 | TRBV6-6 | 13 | ASVSGRINTGELF
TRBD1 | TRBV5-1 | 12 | ASSWTGHTDTQY
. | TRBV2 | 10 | ASRAPYNEQF
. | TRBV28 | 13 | ASSFAGIGTDTQY
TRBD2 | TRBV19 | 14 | ASSIFPSGRNNEQF
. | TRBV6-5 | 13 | ASSYWGTDSYEQY
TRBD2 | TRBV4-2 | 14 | ASSQDVAGRTDTQY
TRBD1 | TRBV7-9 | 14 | ASSLGLQGTNYGYT
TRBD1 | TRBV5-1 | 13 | ASSLGQGVSDTQY
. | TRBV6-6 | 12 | ASTTGWAGQPQH
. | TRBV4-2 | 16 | ASSQVSLSPTTNEKLF
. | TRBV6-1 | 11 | ASTERGLSWAF
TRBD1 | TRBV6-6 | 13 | ASSSGTASLYGYT
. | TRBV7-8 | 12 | ASSTRLLDTEAF
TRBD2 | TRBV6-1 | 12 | ASSPTSERGAQY
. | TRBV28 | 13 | ASGVGGANTGELF
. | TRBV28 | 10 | ASNTVSGEQY
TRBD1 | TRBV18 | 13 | ASSPGTGILYEQY
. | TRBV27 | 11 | ASRAQGYTEAF
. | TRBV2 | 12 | ASSVILSYNEQF
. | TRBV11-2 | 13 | ASSGLVVLSNIQY
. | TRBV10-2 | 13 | ASSSPQGVDYGYT
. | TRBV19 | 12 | ASSIRASTDTQY
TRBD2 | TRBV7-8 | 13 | ASSFPSGASYEQY
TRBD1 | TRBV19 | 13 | ASSIGQVPNEKLF
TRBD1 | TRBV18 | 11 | ASSLTGGYEQY
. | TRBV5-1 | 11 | ASSLVVKDTQY
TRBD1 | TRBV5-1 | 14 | ASTHATGANTGELF
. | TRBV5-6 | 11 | ASSLGPTDTQY
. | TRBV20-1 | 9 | SASRTDTQY
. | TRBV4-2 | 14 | ASSGIGGGPQETQY
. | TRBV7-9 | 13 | ASSARGVGEEKLF
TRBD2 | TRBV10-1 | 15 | ASSAGTSGFKTDTQY
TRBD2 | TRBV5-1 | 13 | ASSYSGRSTDTQY
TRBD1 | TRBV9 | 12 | ASSARTGQNTIY
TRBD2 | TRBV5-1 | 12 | ASTQRGYTDTQY
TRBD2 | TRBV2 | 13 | ASTPGLAGRETQY
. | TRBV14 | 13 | ASSQGQGSYNEQF
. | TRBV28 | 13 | ASSSRGRGTDTQY
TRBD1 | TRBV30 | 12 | AWSADRRIYEQY
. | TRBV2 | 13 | ASSAQGVGKNIQY
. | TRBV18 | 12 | ASPPGAGMGEQY
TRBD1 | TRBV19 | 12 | ASRPLGGGYGYT
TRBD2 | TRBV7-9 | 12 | ASRPSGSTDTQY
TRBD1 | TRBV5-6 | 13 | ASSLLQGAPYGYT
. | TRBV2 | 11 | ATMGDMNTEAF
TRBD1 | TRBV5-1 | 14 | ASSLGQGGASDGYT
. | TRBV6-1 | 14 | ASSERGAPLWDTQY
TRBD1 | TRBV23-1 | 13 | ASSQGTGNTGELF